The rows below give T cell receptor beta chains drawn from one sample of a study of blood T cell repertoires in COVID-19. TCRdb keeps only in-frame clones here, not all; method: immunoSEQ multiplex PCR. The sample lists just over 650,000 clones, around 90% occurring once. Sequenced sample: peripheral blood. The receptors here all came from a woman younger than 30 with acute or convalescent COVID-19. Both conserved end residues are part of each CDR3. A D gene is named only where the DNA matches it firmly. Clone size is given for some rows only: seen once, a few or many times, or a class if the clone is expanded.

j_call,d_call,clone_size,v_call,cdr3_nt,cdr3_aa
TRBJ1-1,TRBD1,-,TRBV29-1,TGCAGCGTTGACGTGACGGGACAGGGAAACACTGAAGCTTTCTTT,CSVDVTGQGNTEAFF
TRBJ1-6,-,-,TRBV14,TGTGCCAGCAGTCAATCACCGACGGGAGCACCCCTCCACTTT,CASSQSPTGAPLHF
TRBJ2-6,TRBD1,-,TRBV5-4,TGTGCCAGCAGCTTACCCGGGACAGGGGGAACTGGGGCCAACGTCCTGACTTTC,CASSLPGTGGTGANVLTF
TRBJ2-1,TRBD1,-,TRBV27,TGTGCCAGCAGTCCGTACCATCCGGGACAGGGGGCTGGCAATGAGCAGTTCTTC,CASSPYHPGQGAGNEQFF
TRBJ1-2,-,-,TRBV1,TGCACCAGCAGCCAAGATGGAGGGAGGGGTGGCTACACCTTC,CTSSQDGGRGGYTF
TRBJ1-2,TRBD1,-,TRBV6-5,TGTGCCAGCAGTTACCGGGACAGAGATGGCTACACCTTC,CASSYRDRDGYTF
TRBJ1-5,-,-,TRBV6-6,TGTGCCAGCAGTTACTTAGGACAGAGCAATCAGCCCCAGCATTTT,CASSYLGQSNQPQHF
TRBJ1-1,TRBD1,-,TRBV20-1,TGCAGTGCTCCCGACAGGGGGAAAGCTTTCTTT,CSAPDRGKAFF
TRBJ1-2,-,-,TRBV6-5,TGTGCCAGCAGTTACGGGGGCTCGGACTATGGCTACACCTTC,CASSYGGSDYGYTF
TRBJ2-4,-,-,TRBV19,TGTGCCAGTAGTATGAGGTTAACGGGGGCCAAAAACATTCAGTACTTC,CASSMRLTGAKNIQYF
TRBJ1-3,-,-,TRBV7-2,TGTGCCAGCAGCTCAGGGATCGCTGGAAACACCATATATTTT,CASSSGIAGNTIYF
TRBJ1-2,TRBD1,once,TRBV12-3/TRBV12-4,TGTGCCAGCTCGCGGACAGGAGAGGGTGGCTACACCTTC,CASSRTGEGGYTF
TRBJ1-1,-,-,TRBV15,TGTGCCAGTGGTAAAGGGGCTATGAACACTGAAGCTTTCTTT,CASGKGAMNTEAFF